Below are 5 T cell receptor beta chains sequenced from a single sample in a study of cytomegalovirus exposure and HLA in healthy donors. Primers: 60 Vbeta forward and 13 Jbeta reverse. The repertoire was sequenced with immunoSEQ multiplex PCR; TCRdb's copy has only in-frame clones and lacks some. The table shows about 110,000 clones, with around 80% occurring only once. Sequenced: PBMCs. All receptors come from a man under 40 in good health and CMV-seropositive.

With respect to this clone: The identical CDR3 is also encoded by other nucleotide sequences in the sample. The chain carries TRBV28 and TRBJ2-3; 8 bases align to TRBD2. CDR3 length: 14 residues. V dropped 2 bases and J dropped 5; count of bases not matched to a gene: 3. The V gene's germline CDR1 is MDHEN and CDR2 SYDVKM. The DNA of the CDR3 is TGTGCCAGCAGTTTAGGAGCGGGGGTAGATACGCAGTATTTT. Translation: CASSLGAGVDTQYF.

This chain joins TRBV19 and TRBJ2-7; possible D gene TRBD1, 5 bases. V lost 1 base, J lost 2 bases, and 12 bases lay in between. The CDR3 spans 15 residues. Germline lookup yields CDR1 LNHDA and CDR2 SQIVND (reference sequence). The CDR3 DNA follows: TGTGCCAGTAGTATAGGATCGGCAGGGACCTACGAGCAGTACTTC. Protein: CASSIGSAGTYEQYF.

The J gene is TRBJ1-1, the V gene TRBV11-2; D is perhaps TRBD1 (6 bases). CDR1 and CDR2 (germline): SGHAT, FQNNGV. The CDR3 extends over 13 amino acids. The germline V and J ends were trimmed by 3 bases and 1 base, with 6 bases remaining between them. The CDR3 nucleotides are TGTGCCAGCAGCTTGGGACAGAACACTGAAGCTTTCTTT. Translated, it gives CASSLGQNTEAFF.

The DNA for the CDR3 is TGTGCCATCATTAGACTAGCGGGGGGCCAGAGCTCCTACAATGAGCAGTTCTTC. Translated: CAIIRLAGGQSSYNEQFF. V is TRBV10-3 and J is TRBJ2-1; 13 bases agree with TRBD2. The CDR3 has 18 residues. The germline CDR1 and CDR2 sequences are ENHRY and SYGVKD. Trimming took 7 bases from V and 0 from J; bases not matched to a gene: 9.

J is TRBJ2-3 and V is TRBV19; tentative D call: TRBD2 (6 bases). Trimming removed 4 bases from V and 4 bases from J, with 9 bases in between. The CDR3 is made up of 13 amino acids. Germline-derived CDR1 and CDR2 are LNHDA and SQIVND (reference sequence). The CDR3 sequence: CASSRRGADTQYF. CDR3 DNA sequence: TGTGCCAGTAGTAGGCGGGGAGCAGATACGCAGTATTTT.